Below are 17 T cell receptor beta chains sequenced from a single sample in a study of blood T cell repertoires in COVID-19 (TCRdb year 2020). The receptor library was made with the immunoSEQ multiplex PCR assay. The table comes from immuneACCESS by way of TCRdb, which keeps in-frame sequences with V and J called. Part of the clones is missing from these tables; in studies checked, under half for an unresolved V gene and the rest for unknown reasons. Here the sample has 50,000 to 75,000 clones; 79% occur a single time. Around 3.2% of the sample rests with the top ten. The material sequenced was peripheral blood. The origin of the receptors is a man aged 60-69 years with acute or convalescent COVID-19.

This clone was found once. The chain links TRBV18 to TRBJ2-7; a possible D gene is TRBD2 (5 bases). The V gene lost 3 bases and the J gene lost 7 bases, with 13 bases spanning the gap. Looked up from germline, CDR1 is KGHSH and CDR2 is LQKENI. This CDR3 has 13 amino acids. The CDR3 DNA reads as TGTGCCAGCTCACCGGTCGGGGTAGGGGAGCAGTACTTC. Amino acid sequence: CASSPVGVGEQYF. The complete variable domain, with remaining parts taken from reference TRBV18 and TRBJ2-7, reads NAGVMQNPRHLVRRRGQEARLRCSPMKGHSHVYWYRQLPEEGLKFMVYLQKENIIDESGMPKERFSAEFPKEGPSILRIQQVVRGDSAAYFCASSPVGVGEQYFGPGTRLTVT.

This clone appeared once. The chain employs TRBV7-3 and TRBJ1-1; TRBD1 agrees at 7 bases. This CDR3 has 12 amino acids. CDR1 is SGHTA and CDR2 is FQGTGA in the germline V gene. The V gene end was trimmed by 5 bases and the J gene end by 8 bases; junction bases not matched to a gene: 5. CDR3 sequence reads: CASSLRGGEAFF. For the CDR3, the DNA is TGTGCCAGCAGCCTCAGAGGGGGCGAAGCTTTCTTT.

This clone is a singleton in its sample. The rearrangement links TRBV28 to TRBJ2-5; possible D gene TRBD2, 5 bases. The CDR3 consists of 13 residues. Germline-derived CDR1 and CDR2 are MDHEN and SYDVKM. V lost 6 bases and J lost 5, with 13 bases in between. The CDR3 DNA follows: TGTGCCAGCAGACCGACTATGTGGGAGACCCAGTACTTC. Translating it yields CASRPTMWETQYF.

The rearrangement joins TRBV5-4 to TRBJ2-1; 7 bases fit TRBD2. The trim removed 1 base at V and 8 bases at J, leaving 9 bases unmatched. This CDR3 contains 15 residues. Germline CDR1 is SGHNT and CDR2 is YYREEE (reference sequence). The CDR3 is CASSLLGAGIDEQFF. CDR3 DNA sequence: TGTGCCAGCAGCTTGTTGGGAGCGGGAATCGATGAGCAGTTCTTC.

The J gene is TRBJ2-1, the V gene TRBV6-4; a possible D gene is TRBD1 (6 bases). The CDR3 covers 17 residues. Germline assignment: CDR1 MRHNA and CDR2 SNTAGT. Trimming left V 0 bases short and J 6 bases short, with 18 bases between. In DNA, the CDR3 is TGTGCCAGCAGTGACTCGAACAGGGCTGTTCCTCCCAATGAGCAGTTCTTC. Amino acids: CASSDSNRAVPPNEQFF.

The V and J genes are TRBV5-1 and TRBJ2-1; 15 bases agree with TRBD2. There are 15 residues in the CDR3. Losses at the gene ends were 3 bases for V and 9 bases for J; bases not matched to a gene: 4. Germline CDR1 reads SGHRS; CDR2 reads YFSETQ. In DNA form, the CDR3 reads TGCGCCAGCAGCTGGACTAGCGGGAGGGGTAGTGAGCAGTTCTTC. The encoded protein is CASSWTSGRGSEQFF.

V gene TRBV5-8 combines with J gene TRBJ2-1, with TRBD2 identical over 8 bases. With 4 bases clipped from V and 4 bases from J, the junction kept 10 bases outside the gene matches. Germline V CDR1 and CDR2: SGHTS, YDEGEE. This CDR3 has 16 amino acids. As DNA, the CDR3 is TGTGCCAGCAGCCGGAATAGCGGGACTGTTTACAATGAGCAGTTCTTC. Its protein product is CASSRNSGTVYNEQFF.

The chain recombines TRBV7-2 with TRBJ1-2; tentative D call: TRBD1 (6 bases). This CDR3 is 16 amino acids long. The V end was cut by 3 bases, the J end by 3 bases, with 17 bases between. CDR1 SGHTA and CDR2 FQGNSA come from the germline V gene. The CDR3 DNA is TGTGCCAGCAGCTTGGCGGGGGCTGGGTCGGACTATGGCTACACCTTC. Amino acids: CASSLAGAGSDYGYTF.

This chain connects TRBV27 to TRBJ1-2; possible D gene TRBD1, 6 bases. V was clipped by 6 bases and J by 0 bases, with 8 bases between them. The CDR3 sequence is 13 residues long. The germline CDR1 and CDR2 sequences are MNHEY and SMNVEV (reference sequence). The DNA for the CDR3 is TGTGCCAGCAGAAGGGACACTAACTATGGCTACACCTTC. Translating gives CASRRDTNYGYTF.

Regarding this clone: Other DNA sequences in the sample encode the same CDR3. V and J are TRBV28 and TRBJ1-5, with D possibly matching TRBD1 (5 bases). Germline-derived CDR1 and CDR2 are MDHEN and SYDVKM. The CDR3 totals 15 residues. Deletions cut 6 bases from V and 0 bases from J, with 12 bases between. CDR3 protein: CASSLTGHSNQPQHF. CDR3 nucleotides: TGTGCCAGCAGCTTAACTGGACATAGCAATCAGCCCCAGCATTTT.

This chain uses TRBV15 with TRBJ1-5; the D gene is possibly TRBD1 (6 bases). Deletions cut 2 bases from V and 1 base from J, with 6 bases between. Germline values: CDR1 LNHNV, CDR2 YYDKDF (reference sequence). CDR3 length equals 14 residues. The CDR3 DNA reads as TGTGCCACCAGCAGACAGGGGAGCAATCAGCCCCAGCATTTT. This translates into CATSRQGSNQPQHF.

A word on this clone: Other DNA sequences of this sample code for an identical CDR3. The CDR3 spells CASSPRLAGPYEQYF. The DNA for the CDR3 is TGTGCCAGCAGCCCCAGACTAGCGGGCCCCTACGAGCAGTACTTC. V gene TRBV3-1 (or the pseudogene TRBV3-2) combines with J gene TRBJ2-7; 10 bases are shared with TRBD2. Germline V lookup: CDR1 LGHDT, CDR2 YNNKEL (reference sequence). V was clipped by 4 bases and J by 2 bases; unmatched bases: 5. CDR3 length: 15 residues.

This clone was observed a single time. The rearrangement links TRBV14 to TRBJ2-7; 7 bases align to TRBD2. V was pared by 2 bases and J by 0 bases, with 7 bases of the junction left unmatched. Germline V gene sequence: CDR1 SGHDN, CDR2 FVKESK. The CDR3 has 16 amino acids. The CDR3 DNA reads TGTGCCAGCAGCCAATTCGCGGGAGTAAGCTCCTACGAGCAGTACTTC. This translates into CASSQFAGVSSYEQYF.

This chain joins TRBV19 and TRBJ1-3; D might be TRBD1 (6 bases). Germline lookup yields CDR1 LNHDA and CDR2 SQIVND (reference sequence). V was trimmed by 5 bases and J by 7 bases, leaving 33 bases between them. The CDR3 totals 20 residues. CDR3 DNA: TGTGCCAGTAGTCCTCGACAGGCGCTTGCCCCCTCTCTGGAACGGAACACCATATATTTT. Protein product: CASSPRQALAPSLERNTIYF.

This clone was detected a few times. The rearrangement links TRBV27 to TRBJ2-2, with TRBD2 matching over 15 bases. This CDR3 region has 17 residues. Germline lookup yields CDR1 MNHEY and CDR2 SMNVEV (reference sequence). V lost 7 bases and J lost 1; bases outside the gene matches: 4. The CDR3 coding sequence is TGTGCCAGCACGTGGACTAGCGGGAGGGTGAACACCGGGGAGCTGTTTTTT. Residues: CASTWTSGRVNTGELFF.

This clone turned up a few times. This chain joins TRBV9 and TRBJ1-5, with TRBD1 identical over 7 bases. The CDR3 consists of 15 residues. The J segment lost 6 bases and the V segment lost 0 bases, leaving 6 bases of the junction unmatched. Germline CDR1 and CDR2: SGDLS and YYNGEE. In nucleotides, the CDR3 is TGTGCCAGCAGCGTAGGACAGGGAAGGGGTCAGCCCCAGCATTTT. Its protein is CASSVGQGRGQPQHF.

V gene TRBV11-2 combines with J gene TRBJ2-2; 11 nucleotides line up with TRBD2. J was trimmed by 1 base and V by 5 bases; bases with no gene match: 6. This CDR3 has 17 residues. CDR1 is SGHAT, CDR2 FQNNGV, per germline. CDR3 nucleotides: TGTGCCAGCAGCCGGGGACTAGCGGTTAGGAACACCGGGGAGCTGTTTTTT. It codes for CASSRGLAVRNTGELFF.